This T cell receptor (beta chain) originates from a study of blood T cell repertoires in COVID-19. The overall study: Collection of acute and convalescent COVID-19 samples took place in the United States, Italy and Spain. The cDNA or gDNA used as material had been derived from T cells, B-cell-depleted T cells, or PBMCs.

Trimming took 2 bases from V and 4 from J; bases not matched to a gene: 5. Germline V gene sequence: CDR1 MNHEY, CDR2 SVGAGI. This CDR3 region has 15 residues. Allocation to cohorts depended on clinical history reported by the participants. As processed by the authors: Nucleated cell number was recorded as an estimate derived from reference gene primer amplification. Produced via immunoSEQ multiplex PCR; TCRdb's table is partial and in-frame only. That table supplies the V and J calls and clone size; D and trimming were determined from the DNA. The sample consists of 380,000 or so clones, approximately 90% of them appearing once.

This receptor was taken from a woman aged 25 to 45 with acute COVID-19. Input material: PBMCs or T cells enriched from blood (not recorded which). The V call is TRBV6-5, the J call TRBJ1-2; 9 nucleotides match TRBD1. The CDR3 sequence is CASSYKGQGSYGYTF. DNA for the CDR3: TGTGCCAGCAGTTACAAGGGACAGGGATCCTATGGCTACACCTTC.